Here is one T cell receptor (beta chain) with its context. Its antigen is not known. TCRdb's table, derived via immunoSEQ multiplex PCR, lists solely in-frame clones and lacks some. The data contain about 20,000 clones, 66% of them singletons. The data belong to a study of CD4 T cells in relation to SARS-CoV-2 and coronaviruses. Findings of the study overall: Crossreactive clones expanded significantly less to SARS-CoV-2 than monoreactive clones.

The CDR3 extends over 14 amino acids. The germline CDR1 and CDR2 sequences are SGHRS and YFSETQ. The germline V and J ends were trimmed by 3 bases and 4 bases, with 13 bases remaining between them. The unexposed donors gave CD4+ T cells in about 2011-2019, prior to COVID-19. The cells were cultured for under twelve days before CD4+ T cells were isolated. PBMCs were plated at two million per well in IL-2-containing medium. The material sequenced was CD4+ T cells from PBMCs, cultured in vitro. This sequence was found in a human donor in good health. The chain recombines TRBV5-1 with TRBJ2-5; no definite D call. The CDR3 bases are TGCGCCAGCAGCTCCTTAGACTCGGGAGAGACCCAGTACTTC. Translation: CASSSLDSGETQYF.